The source of this T cell receptor beta chain is a study of blood T cell repertoires in COVID-19. Background on the study: COVID-19 samples collected from the United States, Italy and Spain covered acute and convalescent phases.

Authors' data handling: By means of reference gene primer amplification, nucleated cell counts were estimated. Generated by immunoSEQ multiplex PCR, the TCRdb table keeps only in-frame clones and is missing some. From that table come the V and J calls and clone size; the DNA was used to work out D and trimming. The repertoire holds 300,000 to 450,000 clones, about 89% seen once, with approximately 1.2% in the top ten. V lost 2 bases, J lost 6 bases, and 4 bases stayed unmatched. The CDR3 length is 15 residues. CDR1 and CDR2 (germline): SGHVS, FQNEAQ. Those who participated ranged in age from roughly 18 to 100 years and resided in about two dozen US areas. Self-reported history from a screening survey and questionnaire set each donor's cohort.

The sequenced sample consisted of PBMCs or T cells enriched from blood (not recorded which). This rearrangement joins TRBV7-8 to TRBJ2-1; TRBD1 agrees at 10 bases. This receptor was taken from a man under 40 who had recovered from COVID-19. The CDR3 coding sequence is TGTGCCAGCAGCTTAAGTAGGACAGGGGGCAATGAGCAGTTCTTC. It yields the protein CASSLSRTGGNEQFF.